This TCR beta chain is from a study of prognosis after radiotherapy for stage I lung cancer. As for the study in general: Receipt of concurrent therapy with stereotactic body radiotherapy occurred in no patient.

This clonotype was counted at least ten times. Germline-derived CDR1 and CDR2 are MNHNS and SASEGT. CDR3 length: 14 amino acids. Trimming removed 5 bases from V and 1 base from J, with 10 bases in between. With two-round multiplex PCR, TCR beta CDR3 sequences were amplified from genomic DNA. Primers specific to each TRBV and TRBJ gene were used in first-round PCR. Each CDR3 protein is one row after TCRdb ran MiXCR on the multiplex PCR reads. The data show fewer than 65,000 distinct CDR3 sequences, about 37% seen once. The chain joins TRBV6-1 to TRBJ2-3; possibly TRBD1 for D (6 bases). This receptor was taken from a donor over 45 with non-small cell lung cancer. The sample in question was PBMCs, obtained before or after stereotactic body radiation therapy (not recorded which). The CDR3 DNA reads TGTGCCAGCAGTATCCGGACAGGCACAGATACGCAGTATTTT. Protein: CASSIRTGTDTQYF.